Listed below are T cell receptor beta chains from one sample, sequenced in a study of graft-versus-host responses after intestinal transplantation. Some clones are missing from TCRdb's copy, which holds only in-frame ones; the method was immunoSEQ multiplex PCR. The sample has over 90,000 clones; 91% are singletons. Their antigens remain unidentified. The starting material was unstimulated CD4+ T cells sorted from spleen or lymph node cells, obtained before transplant. These receptors all come from a human donor who was the organ donor for an intestinal transplant. The CDR3 runs from the conserved cysteine through the conserved F or W.

j_call: TRBJ1-1; v_call: TRBV9; cdr3_aa: CASSVLQGAGAEAFF
j_call: TRBJ2-5; v_call: TRBV5-1; cdr3_aa: CASKRGRQETQYF
j_call: TRBJ2-7; v_call: TRBV4-3; cdr3_aa: CASSQSQGRGEQYF
j_call: TRBJ2-7; v_call: TRBV6-5; cdr3_aa: CASSYRGTGSSYEQYF
j_call: TRBJ2-5; v_call: TRBV13; cdr3_aa: CASSGGAKQYF
j_call: TRBJ2-2; v_call: TRBV6-4; cdr3_aa: CASSGISGGALRWELFF
j_call: TRBJ1-3; v_call: TRBV4-1; cdr3_aa: CASSQQGLSGNTIYF
j_call: TRBJ2-7; v_call: TRBV7-6; cdr3_aa: CASSLRPYEQYF
j_call: TRBJ1-1; v_call: TRBV23-1; cdr3_aa: CASSRVLLLNTEAFF
j_call: TRBJ2-1; v_call: TRBV4-1; cdr3_aa: CASSQGYRGTYNEQFF
j_call: TRBJ2-2; v_call: TRBV19; cdr3_aa: CASSGAGQTGELFF
j_call: TRBJ2-5; v_call: TRBV30; cdr3_aa: CAWATTGETQYF
j_call: TRBJ2-3; v_call: TRBV7-2; cdr3_aa: CASSLASQRGGADTQYF
j_call: TRBJ1-6; v_call: TRBV28; cdr3_aa: CASKRILYNSPLHF
j_call: TRBJ1-2; v_call: TRBV7-2; cdr3_aa: CASSSRQGNYGYTF
j_call: TRBJ1-2; v_call: TRBV7-2; cdr3_aa: CASSLALGTGLRGYTF
j_call: TRBJ2-1; v_call: TRBV11-3; cdr3_aa: CASSQRPDRDSNNNEQFF
j_call: TRBJ2-3; v_call: TRBV19; cdr3_aa: CASKRLAGADTQYF
j_call: TRBJ1-2; v_call: TRBV6-5; cdr3_aa: CASSYPQGSYGYTF
j_call: TRBJ2-7; v_call: TRBV11-1; cdr3_aa: CASSLPGTGAYEQYF
j_call: TRBJ2-5; v_call: TRBV11-2; cdr3_aa: CASSLVITGGKETQYF
j_call: TRBJ2-7; v_call: TRBV5-4; cdr3_aa: CASSKAGGLSSYEQYF
j_call: TRBJ1-1; v_call: TRBV7-9; cdr3_aa: CASSVTVPREAFF
j_call: TRBJ2-3; v_call: TRBV19; cdr3_aa: CASSMVRGGSSTDTQYF
j_call: TRBJ2-1; v_call: TRBV7-9; cdr3_aa: CASSLRSSSYNEQFF
j_call: TRBJ1-1; v_call: TRBV11-2; cdr3_aa: CASSPSGSANTEAFF
j_call: TRBJ2-4; v_call: TRBV11-2; cdr3_aa: CASSNSVAKNIQYF
j_call: TRBJ2-3; v_call: TRBV5-4; cdr3_aa: CASSFLLETDTQYF
j_call: TRBJ1-6; v_call: TRBV5-1; cdr3_aa: CASSVGSSYNSPLHF
j_call: TRBJ2-1; v_call: TRBV4-1; cdr3_aa: CASSHSRTAVYNEQFF
j_call: TRBJ2-3; v_call: TRBV5-4; cdr3_aa: CANSLELAVTTDTQYF
j_call: TRBJ1-2; v_call: TRBV7-9; cdr3_aa: CASSPQYGYTF
j_call: TRBJ2-1; v_call: TRBV11-3; cdr3_aa: CASSLSGKGWDEQFF
j_call: TRBJ2-7; v_call: TRBV11-2; cdr3_aa: CASSHSGGAMYEQYF
j_call: TRBJ1-4; v_call: TRBV4-2; cdr3_aa: CASSAGQGETEKLFF
j_call: TRBJ1-2; v_call: TRBV28; cdr3_aa: CASRETGAGYTF
j_call: TRBJ1-2; v_call: TRBV29-1; cdr3_aa: CSVVGGLYGYTF
j_call: TRBJ2-3; v_call: TRBV27; cdr3_aa: CASSSRPRDRVDTQYF
j_call: TRBJ1-2; v_call: TRBV7-9; cdr3_aa: CASSISDRNYGYTF
j_call: TRBJ2-6; v_call: TRBV7-3; cdr3_aa: CASSPAGGSGANVLTF
j_call: TRBJ1-1; v_call: TRBV7-3; cdr3_aa: CASSLTFEVMAGPRSTEAFF
j_call: TRBJ2-3; v_call: TRBV9; cdr3_aa: CASSSTSGVSDTQYF
j_call: TRBJ1-2; v_call: TRBV7-3; cdr3_aa: CASSPGTGVGYTF
j_call: TRBJ2-7; v_call: TRBV11-2; cdr3_aa: CASSPLRTDLYEQYF
j_call: TRBJ1-3; v_call: TRBV27; cdr3_aa: CASSLGQGFRGNTIYF
j_call: TRBJ2-5; v_call: TRBV18; cdr3_aa: CASSPKGPAGGTQYF
j_call: TRBJ1-2; v_call: TRBV28; cdr3_aa: CASSWVPGIGLTF
j_call: TRBJ2-7; v_call: TRBV9; cdr3_aa: CASSSGGGSYEQYF
j_call: TRBJ2-3; v_call: TRBV4-1; cdr3_aa: CASSRRLAGGWADTQYF
j_call: TRBJ2-1; v_call: TRBV25-1; cdr3_aa: CASSGSRIEQFF